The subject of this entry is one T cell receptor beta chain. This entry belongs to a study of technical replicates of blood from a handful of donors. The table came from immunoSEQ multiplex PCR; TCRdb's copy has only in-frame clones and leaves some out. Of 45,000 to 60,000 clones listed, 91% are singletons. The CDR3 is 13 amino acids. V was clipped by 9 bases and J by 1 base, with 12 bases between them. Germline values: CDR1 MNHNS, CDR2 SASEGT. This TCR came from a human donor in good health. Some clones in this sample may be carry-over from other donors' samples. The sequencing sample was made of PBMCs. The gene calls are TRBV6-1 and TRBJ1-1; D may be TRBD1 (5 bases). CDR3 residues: CASPRAANTEAFF. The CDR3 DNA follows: TGTGCCAGTCCCAGGGCGGCGAACACTGAAGCTTTCTTT.